These 5 T cell receptor beta chains were all obtained from the same sample, sequenced in a study of blood T cell repertoires in COVID-19. Clones were sequenced by immunoSEQ multiplex PCR, and TCRdb holds only the in-frame ones, with some missing. The sample records around 200,000 clones, more than 85% being singletons. The sequencing input was peripheral blood. The receptor set was obtained from a man aged 35 to 55 with active or convalescent COVID-19.

The V call is TRBV2, the J call TRBJ2-7; TRBD2 agrees at 9 bases. CDR1 and CDR2 from the germline V gene are SNHLY and FYNNEI. The CDR3 consists of 13 residues. Losses at the gene ends were 4 bases for V and 7 bases for J; bases not matched to a gene: 5. The CDR3 DNA follows: TGTGCCAGCAGTGTAGCGAGCGGGGGGGAGCAGTACTTC. Its protein product is CASSVASGGEQYF.

J is TRBJ2-5 and V is TRBV7-2, with 13 nucleotides matching TRBD2. The CDR3 length is 16 residues. With 5 bases clipped from V and 5 bases from J, the junction kept 8 bases outside the gene matches. Germline CDR1 SGHTA, CDR2 FQGNSA. The CDR3 here is CASSETSGGAWETQYF. The CDR3 coding sequence is TGTGCCAGCAGCGAAACTAGCGGGGGGGCCTGGGAGACCCAGTACTTC.

This clone came up once. V gene TRBV29-1 combines with J gene TRBJ2-3, with 8 bases that match TRBD2. V trimming: 0 bases; J trimming: 1 base; junction bases outside the gene matches: 9. The CDR3 contains 17 residues. In germline, CDR1 is SQVTM, CDR2 ANQGSEA. The CDR3 protein is CSVEEYGAGGGTDTQYF. CDR3 bases: TGCAGCGTTGAAGAGTACGGTGCGGGGGGTGGCACAGATACGCAGTATTTT.

This chain links TRBV7-3 with TRBJ2-3, with 8 bases matching TRBD2. Germline trimming cut 2 bases from V and 1 base from J; bases unmatched to any gene: 8. The CDR3 consists of 17 residues. CDR1 SGHTA and CDR2 FQGTGA come from the germline V gene. The CDR3 loop reads CASSLGPGRGGTDTQYF. Here the CDR3 DNA reads TGTGCCAGCAGCTTAGGTCCTGGGCGGGGGGGCACAGATACGCAGTATTTT.

The rearrangement joins TRBV2 to TRBJ1-6, with D possibly being TRBD1 (5 bases). The CDR3 spans 13 residues. Looked up from germline, CDR1 is SNHLY and CDR2 is FYNNEI. Between the trimmed V and J ends, which lost 7 bases and 6 bases, there was a span of 10 bases. The CDR3 here is CASKGQPNSPLHF. The CDR3 DNA follows: TGTGCCAGCAAGGGGCAGCCTAATTCACCCCTCCACTTT.